This TCR beta chain appears in the sequencing data of a study of blood T cell repertoires in COVID-19. Looking at the study overall: Both acute and convalescent COVID-19 samples were obtained from the United States, Italy and Spain. The cDNA or gDNA used as material had been derived from T cells, B-cell-depleted T cells, or PBMCs.

This clone showed up just a few times. Profiling relied on immunoSEQ multiplex PCR, and the TCRdb table lists in-frame clones only, not all of them. The sample carries around 150,000 clones, roughly 80% recorded once. This CDR3 spans 12 amino acids. V was trimmed by 3 bases and J by 3 bases, leaving 6 bases between them. Germline lookup yields CDR1 MDHEN and CDR2 SYDVKM. V gene TRBV28 combines with J gene TRBJ2-7, with D tentatively TRBD1 (5 bases). Sequenced: peripheral blood. This TCR came from a man aged 55 to 70 with acute or convalescent COVID-19. The DNA of the CDR3 is TGTGCCAGCAGTTTTCAGGGCTACGAGCAGTACTTC. Its translation: CASSFQGYEQYF.